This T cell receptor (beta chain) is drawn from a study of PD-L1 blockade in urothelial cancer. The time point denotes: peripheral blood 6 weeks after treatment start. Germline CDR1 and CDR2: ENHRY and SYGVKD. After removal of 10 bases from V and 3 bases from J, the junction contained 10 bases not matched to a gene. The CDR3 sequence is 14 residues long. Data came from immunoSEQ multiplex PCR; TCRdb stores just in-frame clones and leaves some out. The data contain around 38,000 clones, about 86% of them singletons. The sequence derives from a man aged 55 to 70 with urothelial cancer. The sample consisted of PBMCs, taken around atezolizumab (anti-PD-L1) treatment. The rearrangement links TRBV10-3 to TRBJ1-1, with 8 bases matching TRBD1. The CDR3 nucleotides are TGTGCCAGCACCGGGACAGGCGTGGACACTGAAGCTTTCTTT. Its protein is CASTGTGVDTEAFF.